This entry concerns a single T cell receptor (beta chain). TCRdb's copy holds only in-frame clones and misses some; the assay was immunoSEQ multiplex PCR. This table has under 200,000 clones, around 94% appearing once. This sample stems from a study of control samples from healthy donors and cancer patients. Source material: PBMCs. This TCR was recovered from a man aged 55 to 70 with colorectal cancer.

CDR3 sequence (DNA): TGTGCCAGCAGCTGGGACAGGAATGAAAAACTGTTTTTT. It encodes CASSWDRNEKLFF. This chain connects TRBV7-8 to TRBJ1-4; 8 bases line up with TRBD1. This CDR3 region has 13 residues. Germline V gives CDR1 SGHVS, CDR2 FQNEAQ. V lost 4 bases and J lost 5; bases outside the gene matches: 0.